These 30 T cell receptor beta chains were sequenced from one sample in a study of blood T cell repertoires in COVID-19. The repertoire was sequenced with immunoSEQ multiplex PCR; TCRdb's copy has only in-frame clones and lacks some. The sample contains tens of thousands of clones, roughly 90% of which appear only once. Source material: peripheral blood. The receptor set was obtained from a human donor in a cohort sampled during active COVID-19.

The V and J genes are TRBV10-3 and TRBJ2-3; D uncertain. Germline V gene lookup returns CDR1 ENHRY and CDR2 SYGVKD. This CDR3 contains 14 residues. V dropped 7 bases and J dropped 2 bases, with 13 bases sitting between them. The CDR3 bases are TGTGCCATCACCTCGAGGAAAGACACAGATACGCAGTATTTT. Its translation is CAITSRKDTDTQYF.

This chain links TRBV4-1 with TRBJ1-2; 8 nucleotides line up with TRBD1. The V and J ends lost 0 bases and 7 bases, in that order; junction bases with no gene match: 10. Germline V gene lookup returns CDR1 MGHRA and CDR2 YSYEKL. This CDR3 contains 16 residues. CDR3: CASSQDVQGVVFGYTF. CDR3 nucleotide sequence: TGCGCCAGCAGCCAAGATGTACAGGGGGTGGTATTTGGCTACACCTTC.

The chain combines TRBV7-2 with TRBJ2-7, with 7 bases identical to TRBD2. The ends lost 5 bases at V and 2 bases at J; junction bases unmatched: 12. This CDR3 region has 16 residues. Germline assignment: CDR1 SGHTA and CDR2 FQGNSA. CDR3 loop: CASSQAGVSVAYEQYF. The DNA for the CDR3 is TGTGCCAGCAGCCAGGCGGGAGTCAGCGTGGCCTACGAGCAGTACTTC.

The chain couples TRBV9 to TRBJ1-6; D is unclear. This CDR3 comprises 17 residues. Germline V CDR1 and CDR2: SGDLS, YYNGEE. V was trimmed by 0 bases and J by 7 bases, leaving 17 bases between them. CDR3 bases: TGTGCCAGCAGCGTAGGGTGGAGGCACCGAGGGAATTCACCCCTCCACTTT. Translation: CASSVGWRHRGNSPLHF.

CDR3 DNA sequence: TGTGCCAGCAGGCAAACAGGGAAAGGGGTAAACACTGAAGCTTTCTTT. Protein sequence: CASRQTGKGVNTEAFF. The chain has TRBV6-4 and TRBJ1-1, with D maybe TRBD1 (6 bases). This CDR3 is 16 amino acids long. V was pared by 6 bases and J by 2 bases, with 19 bases between. Germline assignment: CDR1 MRHNA and CDR2 SNTAGT.

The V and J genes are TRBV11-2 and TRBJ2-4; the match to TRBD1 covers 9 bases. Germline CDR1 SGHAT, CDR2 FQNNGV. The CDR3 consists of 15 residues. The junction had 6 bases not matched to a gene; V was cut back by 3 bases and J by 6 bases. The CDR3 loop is CASSFGQGIGNIQYF. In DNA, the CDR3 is TGTGCCAGCAGCTTCGGACAGGGGATCGGAAACATTCAGTACTTC. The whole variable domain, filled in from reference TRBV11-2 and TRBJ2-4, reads EAGVAQSPRYKIIEKRQSVAFWCNPISGHATLYWYQQILGQGPKLLIQFQNNGVVDDSQLPKDRFSAERLKGVDSTLKIQPAKLEDSAVYLCASSFGQGIGNIQYFGAGTRLSVL.

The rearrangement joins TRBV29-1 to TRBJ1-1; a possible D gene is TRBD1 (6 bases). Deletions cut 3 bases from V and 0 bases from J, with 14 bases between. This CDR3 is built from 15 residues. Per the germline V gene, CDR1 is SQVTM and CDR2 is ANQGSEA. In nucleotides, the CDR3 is TGCAGCGTTGATCTAGGGGGAATGATGAACACTGAAGCTTTCTTT. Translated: CSVDLGGMMNTEAFF.

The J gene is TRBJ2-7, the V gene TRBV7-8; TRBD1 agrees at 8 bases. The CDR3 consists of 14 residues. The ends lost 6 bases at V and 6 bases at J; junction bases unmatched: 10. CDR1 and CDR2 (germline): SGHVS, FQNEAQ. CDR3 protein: CASRGTAGGGEQYF. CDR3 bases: TGTGCCAGCAGAGGGACGGCAGGGGGCGGCGAGCAGTACTTC.

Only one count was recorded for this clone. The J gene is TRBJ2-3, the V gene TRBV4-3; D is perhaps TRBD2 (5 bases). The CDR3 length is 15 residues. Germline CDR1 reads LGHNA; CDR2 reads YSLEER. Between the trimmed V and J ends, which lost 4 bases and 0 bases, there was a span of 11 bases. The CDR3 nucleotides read TGCGCCAGCAGCCCAAGGGAGTCGAGCACAGATACGCAGTATTTT. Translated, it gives CASSPRESSTDTQYF.

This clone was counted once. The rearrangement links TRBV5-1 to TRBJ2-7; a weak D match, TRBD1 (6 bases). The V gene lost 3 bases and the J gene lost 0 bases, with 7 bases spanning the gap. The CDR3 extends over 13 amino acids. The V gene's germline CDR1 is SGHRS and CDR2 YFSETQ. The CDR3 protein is CASSSTGSYEQYF. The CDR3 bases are TGCGCCAGCAGCTCGACAGGCTCCTACGAGCAGTACTTC.

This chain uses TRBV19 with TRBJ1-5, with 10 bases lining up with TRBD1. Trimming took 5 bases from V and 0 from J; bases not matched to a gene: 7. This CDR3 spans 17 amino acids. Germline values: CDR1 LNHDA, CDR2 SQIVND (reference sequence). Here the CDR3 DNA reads TGTGCCAGTAGTCAGGGACAGGGGATTTATAGCAATCAGCCCCAGCATTTT. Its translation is CASSQGQGIYSNQPQHF.

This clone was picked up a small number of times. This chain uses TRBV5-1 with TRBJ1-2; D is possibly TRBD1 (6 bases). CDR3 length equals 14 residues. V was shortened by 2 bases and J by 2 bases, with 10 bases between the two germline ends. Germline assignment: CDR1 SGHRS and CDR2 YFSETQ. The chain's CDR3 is CASSLQGSNYGYTF. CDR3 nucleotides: TGCGCCAGCAGCTTACAGGGATCAAACTATGGCTACACCTTC.

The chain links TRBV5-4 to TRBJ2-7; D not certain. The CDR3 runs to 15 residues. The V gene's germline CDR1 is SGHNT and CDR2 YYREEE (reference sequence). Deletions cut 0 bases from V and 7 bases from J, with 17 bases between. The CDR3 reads CASSLVTPPGMEQYF. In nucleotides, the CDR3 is TGTGCCAGCAGCTTGGTTACTCCCCCGGGTATGGAGCAGTACTTC.

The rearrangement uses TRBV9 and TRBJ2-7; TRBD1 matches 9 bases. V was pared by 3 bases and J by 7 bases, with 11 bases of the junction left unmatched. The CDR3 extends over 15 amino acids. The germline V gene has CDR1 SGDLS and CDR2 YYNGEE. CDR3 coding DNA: TGTGCCAGCAGCGCGTACCGGGACAGGGTTCAAGAGCAGTACTTC. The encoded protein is CASSAYRDRVQEQYF. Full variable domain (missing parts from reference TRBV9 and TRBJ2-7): DSGVTQTPKHLITATGQRVTLRCSPRSGDLSVYWYQQSLDQGLQFLIQYYNGEERAKGNILERFSAQQFPDLHSELNLSSLELGDSALYFCASSAYRDRVQEQYFGPGTRLTVT.

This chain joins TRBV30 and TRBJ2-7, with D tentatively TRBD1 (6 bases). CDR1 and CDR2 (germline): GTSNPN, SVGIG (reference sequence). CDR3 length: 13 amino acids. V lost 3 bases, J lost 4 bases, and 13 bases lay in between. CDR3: CAWRGTPKYEQYF. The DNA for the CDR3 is TGTGCCTGGAGAGGGACACCGAAATACGAGCAGTACTTC.

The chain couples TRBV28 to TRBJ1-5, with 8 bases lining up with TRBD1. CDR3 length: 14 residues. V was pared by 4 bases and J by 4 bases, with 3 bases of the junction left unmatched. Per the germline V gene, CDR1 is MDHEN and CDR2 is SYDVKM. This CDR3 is CASSSGQANQPQHF. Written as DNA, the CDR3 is TGTGCCAGCAGTTCGGGACAGGCGAATCAGCCCCAGCATTTT.

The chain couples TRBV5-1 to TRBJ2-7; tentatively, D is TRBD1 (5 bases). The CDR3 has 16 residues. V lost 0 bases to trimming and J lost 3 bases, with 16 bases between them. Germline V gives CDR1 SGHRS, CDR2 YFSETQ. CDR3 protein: CASSLVRGAKVYEQYF. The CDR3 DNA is TGCGCCAGCAGCTTGGTGCGTGGGGCAAAGGTCTACGAGCAGTACTTC.

CDR3 loop: CAWSGPSGGIAPQETQYF. For the CDR3, the DNA is TGTGCCTGGAGCGGACCTAGCGGGGGGATCGCACCACAAGAGACCCAGTACTTC. The V gene is TRBV30, the J gene TRBJ2-5; 11 nucleotides match TRBD2. The CDR3 contains 18 residues. Losses at the gene ends were 3 bases for V and 2 bases for J; bases not matched to a gene: 14. Germline CDR1 and CDR2: GTSNPN and SVGIG (reference sequence).

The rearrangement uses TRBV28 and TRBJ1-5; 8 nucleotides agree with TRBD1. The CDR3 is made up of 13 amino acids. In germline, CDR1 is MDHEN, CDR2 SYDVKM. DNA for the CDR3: TGTGTTTCAGGGGGCTGGGGCAATCAGCCCCAGCATTTT. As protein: CVSGGWGNQPQHF.

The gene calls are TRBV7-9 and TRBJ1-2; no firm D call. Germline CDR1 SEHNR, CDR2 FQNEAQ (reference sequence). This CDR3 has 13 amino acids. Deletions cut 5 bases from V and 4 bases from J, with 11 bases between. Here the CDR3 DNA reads TGTGCCAGCAGCCTTAACGCGGTCTATGGCTACACCTTC. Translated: CASSLNAVYGYTF.

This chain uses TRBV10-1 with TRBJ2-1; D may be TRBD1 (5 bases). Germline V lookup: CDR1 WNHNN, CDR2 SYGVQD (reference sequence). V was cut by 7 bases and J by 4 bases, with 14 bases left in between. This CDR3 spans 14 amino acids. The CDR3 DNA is TGCGCCAGCACCTATAAAGGGGCGTACAATGAGCAGTTCTTC. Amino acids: CASTYKGAYNEQFF.

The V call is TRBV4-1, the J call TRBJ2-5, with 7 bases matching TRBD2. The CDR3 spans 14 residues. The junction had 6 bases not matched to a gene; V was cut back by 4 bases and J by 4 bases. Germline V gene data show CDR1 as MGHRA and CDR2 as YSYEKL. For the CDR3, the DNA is TGCGCCAGCAGCCCAAGGGGCGGGGGAGAGACCCAGTACTTC. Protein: CASSPRGGGETQYF.

In nucleotides, the CDR3 is TGTGCCAGCAGCCAAGAACGGCAGGGTATCACTGGAAACACCATATATTTT. Its translation is CASSQERQGITGNTIYF. The V gene is TRBV4-2, the J gene TRBJ1-3, with D perhaps TRBD1 (5 bases). This CDR3 is 17 amino acids long. Germline CDR1 is LGHNA and CDR2 is YNFKEQ. V lost 0 bases to trimming and J lost 2 bases, with 14 bases between them.

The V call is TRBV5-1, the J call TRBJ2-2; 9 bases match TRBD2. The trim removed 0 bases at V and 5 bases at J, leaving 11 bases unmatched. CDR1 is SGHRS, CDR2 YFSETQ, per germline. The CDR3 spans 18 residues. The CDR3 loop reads CASSLAASGIMGTGELFF. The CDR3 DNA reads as TGCGCCAGCAGCTTGGCGGCTAGCGGGATCATGGGGACCGGGGAGCTGTTTTTT. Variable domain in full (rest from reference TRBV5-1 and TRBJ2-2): KAGVTQTPRYLIKTRGQQVTLSCSPISGHRSVSWYQQTPGQGLQFLFEYFSETQRNKGNFPGRFSGRQFSNSRSEMNVSTLELGDSALYLCASSLAASGIMGTGELFFGEGSRLTVL.

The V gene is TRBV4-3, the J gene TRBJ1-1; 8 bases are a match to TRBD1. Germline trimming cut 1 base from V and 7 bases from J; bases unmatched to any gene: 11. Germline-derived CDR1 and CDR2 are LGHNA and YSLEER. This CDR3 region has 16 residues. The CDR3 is CASSQGQGMGGGEAFF. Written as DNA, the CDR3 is TGCGCCAGCAGCCAAGGACAGGGGATGGGTGGAGGTGAAGCTTTCTTT.

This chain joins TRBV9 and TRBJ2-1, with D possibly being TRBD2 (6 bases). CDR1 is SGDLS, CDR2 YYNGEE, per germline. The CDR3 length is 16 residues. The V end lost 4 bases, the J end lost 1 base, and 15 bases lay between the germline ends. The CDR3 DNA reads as TGTGCCAGCAGCCCCCCCGGCGGGGCTTCCTACAATGAGCAGTTCTTC. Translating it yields CASSPPGGASYNEQFF.

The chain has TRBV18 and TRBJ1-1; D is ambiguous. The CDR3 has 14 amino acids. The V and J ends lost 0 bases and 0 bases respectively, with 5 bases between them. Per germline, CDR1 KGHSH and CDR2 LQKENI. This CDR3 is CASSPPSVNTEAFF. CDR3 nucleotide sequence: TGTGCCAGCTCACCACCGAGTGTGAACACTGAAGCTTTCTTT.

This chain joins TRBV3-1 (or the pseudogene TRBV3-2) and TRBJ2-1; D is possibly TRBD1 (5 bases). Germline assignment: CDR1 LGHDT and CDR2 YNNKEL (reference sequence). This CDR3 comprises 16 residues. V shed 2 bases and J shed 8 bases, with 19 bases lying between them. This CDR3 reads CASSQWGRGLQDEQFF. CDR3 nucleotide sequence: TGTGCCAGCAGCCAATGGGGCCGCGGCTTACAAGATGAGCAGTTCTTC.

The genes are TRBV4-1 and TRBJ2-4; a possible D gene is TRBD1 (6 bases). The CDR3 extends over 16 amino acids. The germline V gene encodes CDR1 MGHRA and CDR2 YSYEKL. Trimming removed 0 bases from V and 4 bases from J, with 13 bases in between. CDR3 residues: CASSQEGALGKNIQYF. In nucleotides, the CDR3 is TGCGCCAGCAGCCAAGAGGGGGCCCTGGGGAAAAACATTCAGTACTTC.

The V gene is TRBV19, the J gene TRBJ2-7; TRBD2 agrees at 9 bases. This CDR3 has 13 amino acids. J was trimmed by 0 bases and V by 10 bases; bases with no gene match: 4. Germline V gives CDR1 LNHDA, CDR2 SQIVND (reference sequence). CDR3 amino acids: CATRAGGSYEQYF. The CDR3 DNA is TGTGCCACCCGAGCGGGGGGCTCCTACGAGCAGTACTTC.